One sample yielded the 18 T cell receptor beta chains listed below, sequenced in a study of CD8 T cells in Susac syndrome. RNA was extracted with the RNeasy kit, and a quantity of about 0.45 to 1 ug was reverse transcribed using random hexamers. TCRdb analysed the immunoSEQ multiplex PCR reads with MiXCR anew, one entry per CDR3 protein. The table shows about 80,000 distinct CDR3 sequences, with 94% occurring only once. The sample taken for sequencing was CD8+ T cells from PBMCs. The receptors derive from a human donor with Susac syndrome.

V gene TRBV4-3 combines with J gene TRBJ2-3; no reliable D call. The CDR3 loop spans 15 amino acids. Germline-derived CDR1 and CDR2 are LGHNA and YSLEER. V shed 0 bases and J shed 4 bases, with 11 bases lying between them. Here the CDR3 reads CASSQDWSGADTQYF. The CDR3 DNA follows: TGCGCCAGCAGCCAAGATTGGTCGGGCGCAGATACGCAGTATTTT.

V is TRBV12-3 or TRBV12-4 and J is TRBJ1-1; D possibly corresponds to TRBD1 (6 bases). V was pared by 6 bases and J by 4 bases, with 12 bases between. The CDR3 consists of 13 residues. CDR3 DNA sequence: TGTGCCAGCAGGGGAACAGGGATCACTGAAGCTTTCTTT. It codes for CASRGTGITEAFF.

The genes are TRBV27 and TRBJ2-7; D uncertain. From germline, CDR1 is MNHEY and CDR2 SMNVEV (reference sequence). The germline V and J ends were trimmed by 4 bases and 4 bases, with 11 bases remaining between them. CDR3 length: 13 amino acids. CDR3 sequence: CASSYQPHYEQYF. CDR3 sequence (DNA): TGTGCCAGCAGTTATCAGCCTCATTACGAGCAGTACTTC.

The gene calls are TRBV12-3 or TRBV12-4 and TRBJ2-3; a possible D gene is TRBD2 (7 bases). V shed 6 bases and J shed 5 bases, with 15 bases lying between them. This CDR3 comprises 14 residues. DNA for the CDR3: TGTGCCAGCAGGGGGGGGGCCCTGGGAGATACGCAGTATTTT. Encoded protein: CASRGGALGDTQYF.

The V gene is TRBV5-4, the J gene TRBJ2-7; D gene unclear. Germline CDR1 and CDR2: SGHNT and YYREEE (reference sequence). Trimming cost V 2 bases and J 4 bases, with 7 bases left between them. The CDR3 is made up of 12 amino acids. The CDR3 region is CASSFRSYEQYF. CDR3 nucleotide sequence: TGTGCCAGCAGCTTCCGGTCTTACGAGCAGTACTTC.

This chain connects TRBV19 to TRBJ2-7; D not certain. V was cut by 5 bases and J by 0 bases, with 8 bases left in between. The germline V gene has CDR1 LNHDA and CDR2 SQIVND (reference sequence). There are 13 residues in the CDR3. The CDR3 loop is CASSPYLSYEQYF. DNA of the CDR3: TGTGCCAGTAGTCCCTACCTCTCCTACGAGCAGTACTTC.

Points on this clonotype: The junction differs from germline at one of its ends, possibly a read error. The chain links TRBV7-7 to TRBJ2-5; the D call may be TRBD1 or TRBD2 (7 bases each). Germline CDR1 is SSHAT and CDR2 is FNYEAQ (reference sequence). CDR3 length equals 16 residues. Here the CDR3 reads CASSLRLAETGETQYF. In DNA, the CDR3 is TGTGCTAGCAGCTTAAGGCTAGCGGAGACAGGGGAGACCCAGTACTTC.

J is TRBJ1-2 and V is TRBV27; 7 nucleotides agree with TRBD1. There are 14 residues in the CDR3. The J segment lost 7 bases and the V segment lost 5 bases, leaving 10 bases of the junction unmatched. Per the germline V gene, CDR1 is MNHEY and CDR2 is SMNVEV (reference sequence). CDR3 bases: TGTGCCAGCAGTGACAGGGCTTTCACCGGTGGCTACACCTTC. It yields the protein CASSDRAFTGGYTF.

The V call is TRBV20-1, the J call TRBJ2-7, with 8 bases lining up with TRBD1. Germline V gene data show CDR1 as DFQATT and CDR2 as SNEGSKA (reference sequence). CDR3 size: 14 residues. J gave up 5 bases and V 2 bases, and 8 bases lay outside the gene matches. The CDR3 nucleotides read TGCAGTGCTAGATCCGGGACAGGTTATGACGAGCAGTACTTC. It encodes CSARSGTGYDEQYF.

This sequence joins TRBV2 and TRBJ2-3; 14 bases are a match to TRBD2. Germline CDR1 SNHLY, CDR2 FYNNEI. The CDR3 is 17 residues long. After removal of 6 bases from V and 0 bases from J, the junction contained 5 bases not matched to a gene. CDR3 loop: CASSAGLAGGSTDTQYF. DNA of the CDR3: TGTGCCAGCAGCGCCGGACTAGCGGGAGGAAGCACAGATACGCAGTATTTT.

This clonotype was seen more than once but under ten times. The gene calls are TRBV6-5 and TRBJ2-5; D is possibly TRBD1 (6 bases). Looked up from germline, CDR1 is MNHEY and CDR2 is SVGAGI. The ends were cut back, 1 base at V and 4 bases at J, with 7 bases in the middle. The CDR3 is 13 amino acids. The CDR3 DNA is TGTGCCAGCAGTTACTTAGGGGGAGAGACCCAGTACTTC. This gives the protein CASSYLGGETQYF.

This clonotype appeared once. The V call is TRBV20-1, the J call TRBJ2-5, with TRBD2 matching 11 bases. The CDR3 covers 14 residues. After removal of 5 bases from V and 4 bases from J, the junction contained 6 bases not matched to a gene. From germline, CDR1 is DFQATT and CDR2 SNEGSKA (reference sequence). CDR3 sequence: CSAPLAGVTETQYF. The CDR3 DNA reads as TGCAGTGCTCCACTAGCGGGGGTTACAGAGACCCAGTACTTC.

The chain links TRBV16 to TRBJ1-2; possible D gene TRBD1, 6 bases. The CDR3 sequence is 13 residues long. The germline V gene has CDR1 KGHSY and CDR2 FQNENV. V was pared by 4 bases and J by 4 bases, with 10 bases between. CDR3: CASSPPGAYGYTF. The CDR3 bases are TGTGCCAGCAGCCCGCCGGGGGCCTATGGCTACACCTTC. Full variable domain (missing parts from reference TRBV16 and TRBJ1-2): GEEVAQTPKHLVRGEGQKAKLYCAPIKGHSYVFWYQQVLKNEFKFLISFQNENVFDETGMPKERFSAKCLPNSPCSLEIQATKLEDSAVYFCASSPPGAYGYTFGSGTRLTVV.

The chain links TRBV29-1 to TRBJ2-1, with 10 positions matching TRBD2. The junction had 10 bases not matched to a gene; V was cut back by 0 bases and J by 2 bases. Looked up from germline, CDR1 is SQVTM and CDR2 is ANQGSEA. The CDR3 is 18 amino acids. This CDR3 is CSVEDPPSGSIAYNEQFF. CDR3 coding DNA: TGCAGCGTTGAAGATCCGCCTAGCGGGAGCATCGCCTACAATGAGCAGTTCTTC.

CDR3 region: CASSTTDRGTEAFF. In DNA, the CDR3 is TGTGCCAGCAGCACCACCGACAGGGGCACTGAAGCTTTCTTT. The chain is built from TRBV12-3 or TRBV12-4 and TRBJ1-1; 8 positions agree with TRBD1. V shed 6 bases and J 4 bases; nucleotides not matched to a gene: 7. This CDR3 spans 14 amino acids.

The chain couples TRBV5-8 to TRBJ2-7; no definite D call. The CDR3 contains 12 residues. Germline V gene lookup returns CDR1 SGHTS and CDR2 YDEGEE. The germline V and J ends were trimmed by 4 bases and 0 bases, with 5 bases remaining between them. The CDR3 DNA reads TGTGCCAGCAGCACAGTCTCCTACGAGCAGTACTTC. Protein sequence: CASSTVSYEQYF.

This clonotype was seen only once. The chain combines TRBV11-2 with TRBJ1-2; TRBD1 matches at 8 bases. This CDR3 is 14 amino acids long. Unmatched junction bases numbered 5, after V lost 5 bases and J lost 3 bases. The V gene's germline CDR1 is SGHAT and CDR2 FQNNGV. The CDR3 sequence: CASSKQGDYYGYTF. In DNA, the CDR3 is TGTGCCAGCAGCAAACAGGGGGATTACTATGGCTACACCTTC.

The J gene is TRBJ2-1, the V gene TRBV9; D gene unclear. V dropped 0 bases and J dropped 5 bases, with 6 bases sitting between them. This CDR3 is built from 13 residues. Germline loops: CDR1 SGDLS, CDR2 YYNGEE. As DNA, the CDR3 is TGTGCCAGCAGCGTAGCTGGGCACAATGAGCAGTTCTTC. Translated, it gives CASSVAGHNEQFF.